Shown below are 21 T cell receptor beta chains from a single sample sequenced in a study of shared clonotypes between healthy human individuals. In the naive CD8 group, cells lacked CD45RO and were positively selected for CCR7, so terminally differentiated effector memory CD45RA+ cells were left out. Method: immunoSEQ multiplex PCR; TCRdb's copy keeps in-frame clones and lacks some. In the table there are hundreds of thousands of clones, less than 97% of which are singletons. Sample: naive CD8+ T cells sorted from blood. All receptors derive from a woman aged 25 to 39 in good health.

The chain joins TRBV4-1 to TRBJ1-2; D unclear. The CDR3 sequence is 15 residues long. V shed 1 base and J shed 3 bases, with 12 bases lying between them. Per germline, CDR1 MGHRA and CDR2 YSYEKL. The CDR3 nucleotides read TGCGCCAGCAGCCAAGTAAGCGGCCACGACTATGGCTACACCTTC. It specifies CASSQVSGHDYGYTF.

The chain carries TRBV19 and TRBJ2-7; 10 nucleotides match TRBD1. The J segment lost 7 bases and the V segment lost 5 bases, leaving 11 bases of the junction unmatched. The V gene's germline CDR1 is LNHDA and CDR2 SQIVND (reference sequence). There are 15 residues in the CDR3. The CDR3 protein is CASSDPGTGVDEQYF. The DNA for the CDR3 is TGTGCCAGTAGTGATCCCGGGACAGGGGTCGATGAGCAGTACTTC.

This clone has a handful of counts. The chain employs TRBV6-5 and TRBJ2-2, with D hard to call. CDR1 and CDR2 from the germline V gene are MNHEY and SVGAGI. This CDR3 is built from 14 residues. V shed 0 bases and J shed 7 bases, with 9 bases lying between them. CDR3 nucleotides: TGTGCCAGCAGTTACTCTCCGGATGGCGGGGAGCTGTTTTTT. Translating gives CASSYSPDGGELFF.

The chain carries TRBV19 and TRBJ2-7; TRBD2 matches at 12 bases. CDR3 length equals 18 residues. Germline V gene lookup returns CDR1 LNHDA and CDR2 SQIVND (reference sequence). V shed 1 base, J shed 2 bases, and the junction held 9 bases outside the gene matches. The CDR3 DNA follows: TGTGCCAGTAGTATAGCCTCCGGACTAGCGGGATCGACCTACGAGCAGTACTTC. Its protein is CASSIASGLAGSTYEQYF.

J is TRBJ1-5 and V is TRBV7-5; the DNA was not used to check the table's D call, TRBD1. TRBV7-5 corresponds to a pseudogene. This CDR3 is 16 amino acids long. The CDR3 DNA sequence: TGTGTCAGGAGCTCCTGGGACAGGGAATCGGGTCAGCCCCAGCATTTT. This encodes CVRSSWDRESGQPQHF.

The rearrangement uses TRBV7-8 and TRBJ1-5; tentatively, D is TRBD1 (5 bases). CDR1 and CDR2 (germline): SGHVS, FQNEAQ. V dropped 3 bases and J dropped 5 bases, with 14 bases sitting between them. The length of the CDR3 is 15 residues. The CDR3 loop reads CASSLAGTEYQPQHF. The CDR3 region has the DNA TGTGCCAGCAGCTTGGCCGGGACCGAGTATCAGCCCCAGCATTTT.

The gene calls are TRBV15 and TRBJ2-7; 7 bases fit TRBD1. Trimming took 5 bases from V and 3 from J; bases not matched to a gene: 4. CDR1 and CDR2 (germline): LNHNV, YYDKDF (reference sequence). The CDR3 consists of 13 residues. The CDR3 DNA reads TGTGCCACCAGCGGACAGGAAGACTACGAGCAGTACTTC. Amino acids: CATSGQEDYEQYF.

The CDR3 region has the DNA TGTGCCAGCAGCGCGGAGCAGGAGCAAAACATTCAGTACTTC. Translating it yields CASSAEQEQNIQYF. The chain employs TRBV7-9 and TRBJ2-4; D gene ambiguous. The CDR3 is 14 amino acids. V was clipped by 5 bases and J by 5 bases, with 13 bases between them. Germline V gives CDR1 SEHNR, CDR2 FQNEAQ (reference sequence).

This clone has a single count. The chain has TRBV19 and TRBJ1-5; D not resolved. The germline V gene has CDR1 LNHDA and CDR2 SQIVND (reference sequence). This CDR3 has 14 amino acids. The V end lost 7 bases, the J end lost 1 base, and 11 bases lay between the germline ends. CDR3 sequence reads: CASMVGPSNQPQHF. The CDR3, as DNA: TGTGCCAGTATGGTAGGGCCAAGCAATCAGCCCCAGCATTTT.

V is TRBV28 and J is TRBJ2-2, with 13 bases lining up with TRBD2. V was clipped by 6 bases and J by 4 bases; unmatched bases: 8. Germline assignment: CDR1 MDHEN and CDR2 SYDVKM. The length of the CDR3 is 17 residues. CDR3 DNA sequence: TGTGCCAGCAGGGGGGGACTAGCGGGACTCGGCACCGGGGAGCTGTTTTTT. It yields the protein CASRGGLAGLGTGELFF. Combining the CDR3 with reference TRBV28 and TRBJ2-2 gives the whole variable domain DVKVTQSSRYLVKRTGEKVFLECVQDMDHENMFWYRQDPGLGLRLIYFSYDVKMKEKGDIPEGYSVSREKKERFSLILESASTNQTSMYLCASRGGLAGLGTGELFFGEGSRLTVL.

The chain combines TRBV4-1 with TRBJ2-7, with D uncertain. The V gene's germline CDR1 is MGHRA and CDR2 YSYEKL. Trimming stripped 0 bases from V and 4 bases from J, with 7 bases between. CDR3 length equals 13 residues. CDR3 sequence (DNA): TGCGCCAGCAGCCAAGAAGTAGCTTACGAGCAGTACTTC. Protein sequence: CASSQEVAYEQYF.

The genes are TRBV11-3 and TRBJ1-3; D is unclear. Trimming shortened V by 2 bases and J by 1 base, and 3 bases separated the two germline ends. CDR1 is SGHNT and CDR2 is YENEEA in the germline V gene. CDR3 size: 13 residues. The CDR3 DNA sequence: TGTGCCAGCAGCTTATGGTCTGGAAACACCATATATTTT. This gives the protein CASSLWSGNTIYF.

The gene calls are TRBV6-5 and TRBJ2-7; TRBD2 agrees at 7 bases. CDR1 is MNHEY, CDR2 SVGAGI, per germline. Trimming cost V 5 bases and J 3 bases; bases outside gene matches: 10. There are 15 residues in the CDR3. This CDR3 is CASSSGPAGVYEQYF. CDR3 coding DNA: TGTGCCAGCAGTAGTGGTCCGGCGGGAGTCTACGAGCAGTACTTC.

The chain recombines TRBV11-3 with TRBJ2-1, with TRBD2 matching over 11 bases. This CDR3 has 15 amino acids. Trimming removed 4 bases from V and 6 bases from J; junction bases left unmatched: 5. CDR1 is SGHNT, CDR2 YENEEA, per germline. In DNA form, the CDR3 reads TGTGCCAGCAGCTCGGGACTAGCGGATACCAATGAGCAGTTCTTC. Its translation: CASSSGLADTNEQFF. Drawing the rest from reference TRBV11-3 and TRBJ2-1, the complete variable domain is EAGVVQSPRYKIIEKKQPVAFWCNPISGHNTLYWYLQNLGQGPELLIRYENEEAVDDSQLPKDRFSAERLKGVDSTLKIQPAELGDSAVYLCASSSGLADTNEQFFGPGTRLTVL.

The genes are TRBV7-8 and TRBJ1-5; the D gene is possibly TRBD1 (6 bases). In germline, CDR1 is SGHVS, CDR2 FQNEAQ. The V end was cut by 5 bases, the J end by 4 bases, with 15 bases between. The CDR3 has 15 amino acids. CDR3 sequence reads: CASSRTGTINQPQHF. In DNA form, the CDR3 reads TGTGCCAGCAGCCGGACGGGGACAATAAATCAGCCCCAGCATTTT.

V usage is TRBV30 and J usage is TRBJ2-1; no clear D gene. The CDR3 spans 12 residues. V was cut by 2 bases and J by 5 bases, with 7 bases left in between. Per germline, CDR1 GTSNPN and CDR2 SVGIG (reference sequence). CDR3 in DNA: TGTGCCTGGAGTACCCATAACAATGAGCAGTTCTTC. Encoded protein: CAWSTHNNEQFF.

J is TRBJ2-1 and V is TRBV9, with a tentative D call TRBD2 (6 bases). V was clipped by 3 bases and J by 6 bases, with 7 bases between them. The germline V gene encodes CDR1 SGDLS and CDR2 YYNGEE. This CDR3 has 12 residues. The CDR3 bases are TGTGCCAGCAGCGCGGGACTCAATGAGCAGTTCTTC. Its protein product is CASSAGLNEQFF.

As DNA, the CDR3 is TGTGCCAGCAGTTATTTGGGGACTACCTACGAGCAGTACTTC. It translates to CASSYLGTTYEQYF. The chain combines TRBV28 with TRBJ2-7; 7 bases are shared with TRBD2. Trimming at V came to 4 bases and at J to 2 bases, leaving 5 bases not matched to a gene. From germline, CDR1 is MDHEN and CDR2 SYDVKM. The CDR3 runs to 14 residues.

This clone appeared once. The chain combines TRBV28 with TRBJ2-3; D remains unclear. The CDR3 is made up of 15 amino acids. CDR1 and CDR2 (germline): MDHEN, SYDVKM. The V gene lost 10 bases and the J gene lost 0 bases, with 17 bases spanning the gap. The CDR3 nucleotides read TGTGCCACCTTTCCCCTTGCGACTAGCACAGATACGCAGTATTTT. It specifies CATFPLATSTDTQYF. Based on the CDR3 plus reference TRBV28 and TRBJ2-3, the full variable domain is DVKVTQSSRYLVKRTGEKVFLECVQDMDHENMFWYRQDPGLGLRLIYFSYDVKMKEKGDIPEGYSVSREKKERFSLILESASTNQTSMYLCATFPLATSTDTQYFGPGTRLTVL.

The V gene is TRBV28, the J gene TRBJ2-3; TRBD2 agrees at 8 bases. Per the germline V gene, CDR1 is MDHEN and CDR2 is SYDVKM. The junction had 8 bases not matched to a gene; V was cut back by 3 bases and J by 0 bases. This CDR3 region has 17 residues. The DNA of the CDR3 is TGTGCCAGCAGTTTTTACTGGCGGGAGGAAAGCACAGATACGCAGTATTTT. Translation: CASSFYWREESTDTQYF. The complete variable domain, with remaining parts taken from reference TRBV28 and TRBJ2-3, reads DVKVTQSSRYLVKRTGEKVFLECVQDMDHENMFWYRQDPGLGLRLIYFSYDVKMKEKGDIPEGYSVSREKKERFSLILESASTNQTSMYLCASSFYWREESTDTQYFGPGTRLTVL.

This sequence joins TRBV27 and TRBJ1-2; weak D call: TRBD1 (6 bases). The CDR3 sequence is 14 residues long. CDR1 is MNHEY and CDR2 is SMNVEV in the germline V gene (reference sequence). Trimming left V 0 bases short and J 5 bases short, with 10 bases between. The CDR3 DNA reads TGTGCCAGCAGTTTATCTCAGGGGTGGTATGGCTACACCTTC. Protein: CASSLSQGWYGYTF.